This passage covers 21 T cell receptor beta chains from one sample sequenced in a study of CD8 T cells in Susac syndrome. RNA, at roughly 0.5 to 1 ug, was reverse transcribed with random hexamers. TCRdb called the immunoSEQ multiplex PCR reads again in MiXCR, with one record for every CDR3 protein. In the table there are more than 70,000 distinct CDR3 sequences, 91% of which are singletons. Input material: CD8+ T cells from PBMCs. These receptors all stem from a human donor with multiple sclerosis.

This clonotype was observed a handful of times. The CDR3 coding sequence is TGCGCCAGCAGCCAAGAAGGGACTGGAAACTACGAGCAGTACTTC. Translating it yields CASSQEGTGNYEQYF. The chain uses TRBV4-3 and TRBJ2-7, with D maybe TRBD2 (6 bases). CDR3 length equals 15 residues. CDR1 and CDR2 (germline): LGHNA, YSLEER. V lost 0 bases and J lost 3, with 12 bases in between.

The chain couples TRBV5-1 to TRBJ2-1; 8 nucleotides agree with TRBD1. The V gene end was trimmed by 5 bases and the J gene end by 2 bases; junction bases not matched to a gene: 24. Germline V lookup: CDR1 SGHRS, CDR2 YFSETQ. The CDR3 extends over 21 amino acids. The CDR3 bases are TGCGCCAGCAGGCAGGGGCTCGGACAGGGACAAAATGGCGGGACCTACAATGAGCAGTTCTTC. It codes for CASRQGLGQGQNGGTYNEQFF.

DNA for the CDR3: TGTGCCAGCAGACTCCCCGGGGGGCCCAACACTGAAGCTTTCTTT. It is translated as CASRLPGGPNTEAFF. This chain uses TRBV27 with TRBJ1-1; TRBD1 is a possible D gene (6 bases). The V end lost 6 bases, the J end lost 2 bases, and 16 bases lay between the germline ends. The length of the CDR3 is 15 residues. From germline, CDR1 is MNHEY and CDR2 SMNVEV (reference sequence).

The gene calls are TRBV12-3 or TRBV12-4 and TRBJ1-5, with a possible D match to TRBD1 (5 bases). This CDR3 region has 15 residues. Trimming pared 3 bases from V and 4 bases from J, leaving 13 bases between. CDR3 sequence: CASSFGRGPNQPQHF. CDR3 bases: TGTGCCAGCAGTTTTGGGAGGGGACCGAATCAGCCCCAGCATTTT.

The chain employs TRBV6-1 and TRBJ1-5, with D maybe TRBD1 (5 bases). This CDR3 spans 14 amino acids. Looked up from germline, CDR1 is MNHNS and CDR2 is SASEGT. V gave up 6 bases and J gave up 1 base, with 10 bases separating them. CDR3 amino acids: CASSWGRSNQPQHF. The DNA of the CDR3 is TGTGCCAGCAGCTGGGGACGGAGCAATCAGCCCCAGCATTTT.

V is TRBV9 and J is TRBJ2-3; possibly TRBD2 for D (5 bases). Germline CDR1 is SGDLS and CDR2 is YYNGEE. V dropped 5 bases and J dropped 2 bases, with 12 bases sitting between them. The length of the CDR3 is 14 residues. CDR3 in DNA: TGTGCCAGCAGTGCGGACTCCACCACAGATACGCAGTATTTT. Protein product: CASSADSTTDTQYF.

This chain links TRBV5-4 with TRBJ1-1; 8 bases line up with TRBD1. Losses at the gene ends were 4 bases for V and 5 bases for J; bases not matched to a gene: 10. This CDR3 contains 15 residues. Germline-derived CDR1 and CDR2 are SGHNT and YYREEE (reference sequence). DNA of the CDR3: TGTGCCAGCAGCGATCCAGCAGGGGGCAGAACTGAAGCTTTCTTT. This sequence encodes CASSDPAGGRTEAFF.

This clonotype was counted once. The chain is built from TRBV27 and TRBJ2-1, with 10 positions matching TRBD2. The germline CDR1 and CDR2 sequences are MNHEY and SMNVEV (reference sequence). Trimming cost V 4 bases and J 9 bases; bases outside gene matches: 9. CDR3 length: 15 amino acids. The CDR3 DNA reads TGTGCCAGCAGTTCAGGAGCGGGAGGGTATTTTGAGCAGTTCTTC. It specifies CASSSGAGGYFEQFF.

This clonotype was detected only a few times. J is TRBJ1-1 and V is TRBV7-2; D is ambiguous. Per the germline V gene, CDR1 is SGHTA and CDR2 is FQGNSA. V dropped 4 bases and J dropped 10 bases, with 13 bases sitting between them. The CDR3 extends over 12 amino acids. The CDR3 sequence is CASSSPRGVAFF. The CDR3 DNA reads as TGTGCCAGCAGCTCTCCTAGAGGAGTAGCTTTCTTT. The variable domain in full, with the rest retrieved from reference TRBV7-2 and TRBJ1-1, is GAGVSQSPSNKVTEKGKDVELRCDPISGHTALYWYRQSLGQGLEFLIYFQGNSAPDKSGLPSDRFSAERTGGSVSTLTIQRTQQEDSAVYLCASSSPRGVAFFGQGTRLTVV.

CDR3 in DNA: TGTGCCAGCAGCCGGGGGACAGGCGGGGTGGAAGAGCAGTACTTC. Protein sequence: CASSRGTGGVEEQYF. The chain joins TRBV7-2 to TRBJ2-7, with 8 positions matching TRBD1. Germline loops: CDR1 SGHTA, CDR2 FQGNSA. This CDR3 region has 15 residues. The J segment lost 7 bases and the V segment lost 5 bases, leaving 13 bases of the junction unmatched.

The V and J genes are TRBV7-9 and TRBJ1-2; unclear D gene. This CDR3 spans 12 amino acids. Germline loops: CDR1 SEHNR, CDR2 FQNEAQ (reference sequence). Trimming took off 3 bases at V and 6 bases at J, with 8 bases between the two ends. The CDR3 DNA is TGTGCCAGCAGCTTCAATTTCGATGGCTACACCTTC. Translation gives CASSFNFDGYTF.

CDR3 bases: TGTGCCAGCACCCCCCGAAGTCCCGAGGAGACCCAGTACTTC. Protein product: CASTPRSPEETQYF. The J gene is TRBJ2-5, the V gene TRBV12-3 or TRBV12-4; D gene uncertain. Between the trimmed V and J ends, which lost 7 bases and 5 bases, there was a span of 17 bases. The CDR3 totals 14 residues.

The rearrangement uses TRBV2 and TRBJ1-1; maybe TRBD1 (5 bases). This CDR3 is built from 16 residues. V was shortened by 0 bases and J by 5 bases, with 16 bases between the two germline ends. Germline CDR1 is SNHLY and CDR2 is FYNNEI. As DNA, the CDR3 is TGTGCCAGCAGTGAAGCGATAGGACCCCCAGGGACTGAAGCTTTCTTT. Protein product: CASSEAIGPPGTEAFF.

The J gene is TRBJ2-5, the V gene TRBV9, with TRBD1 matching over 10 bases. This CDR3 region has 16 residues. Germline lookup yields CDR1 SGDLS and CDR2 YYNGEE. The V segment lost 0 bases and the J segment 5 bases; nucleotides outside the gene matches: 7. The CDR3 region is CASSVGGTGDGETQYF. CDR3 in DNA: TGTGCCAGCAGCGTAGGGGGGACAGGGGATGGGGAGACCCAGTACTTC.

V usage is TRBV3-1 and J usage is TRBJ1-1; no reliable D call. Germline CDR1 and CDR2: LGHDT and YNNKEL (reference sequence). Between the trimmed V and J ends, which lost 4 bases and 7 bases, there was a span of 13 bases. This CDR3 has 13 residues. In nucleotides, the CDR3 is TGTGCCAGCAGCCTTCGGGGAGGGAATGAAGCTTTCTTT. Translated: CASSLRGGNEAFF.

This clonotype was recorded once. The rearrangement joins TRBV4-1 to TRBJ2-2; D may be TRBD2 (7 bases). CDR1 is MGHRA and CDR2 is YSYEKL in the germline V gene. This CDR3 contains 19 residues. The germline V and J ends were trimmed by 0 bases and 6 bases, with 23 bases remaining between them. In DNA, the CDR3 is TGCGCCAGCAGCCAAGAGGGTTTCGGGGGGCCCGGAAACCCCGGGGAGCTGTTTTTT. This codes for CASSQEGFGGPGNPGELFF.

This rearrangement joins TRBV14 to TRBJ1-1, with D perhaps TRBD1 (5 bases). Trimming stripped 0 bases from V and 0 bases from J, with 11 bases between. Germline V CDR1 and CDR2: SGHDN, FVKESK. CDR3 size: 16 residues. The CDR3 is CASSQDRGFMNTEAFF. CDR3 in DNA: TGTGCCAGCAGCCAAGATCGGGGGTTCATGAACACTGAAGCTTTCTTT.

This sequence joins TRBV6-5 and TRBJ1-1; possibly TRBD1 for D (5 bases). Trimming removed 0 bases from V and 4 bases from J, with 12 bases in between. The CDR3 is 15 residues long. The germline CDR1 and CDR2 sequences are MNHEY and SVGAGI. The CDR3 DNA is TGTGCCAGCAGTTACTCGAGTGGTGGGGGCACTGAAGCTTTCTTT. This codes for CASSYSSGGGTEAFF.

This chain joins TRBV29-1 and TRBJ2-1; no clear D. CDR1 is SQVTM and CDR2 is ANQGSEA in the germline V gene. The V end was cut by 3 bases, the J end by 9 bases, with 12 bases between. CDR3 length: 12 residues. CDR3 sequence reads: CSVDPTGTEQFF. CDR3 coding DNA: TGCAGCGTTGACCCGACCGGCACTGAGCAGTTCTTC.

This clonotype was observed once. V gene TRBV5-8 combines with J gene TRBJ2-5; TRBD1 might be the D (5 bases). Germline values: CDR1 SGHTS, CDR2 YDEGEE. CDR3 length equals 14 residues. V shed 4 bases and J shed 3 bases, with 13 bases lying between them. The CDR3 region is CASSPRSREETQYF. As DNA, the CDR3 is TGTGCCAGCAGCCCCCGCAGCAGGGAAGAGACCCAGTACTTC.

This chain links TRBV7-8 with TRBJ2-7; 9 bases map to TRBD1. The CDR3 length is 14 residues. V was pared by 3 bases and J by 6 bases, with 6 bases of the junction left unmatched. The germline V gene encodes CDR1 SGHVS and CDR2 FQNEAQ. The CDR3: CASSLTGGYLEQYF. CDR3 nucleotides: TGTGCCAGCAGCTTGACAGGGGGATATCTCGAGCAGTACTTC.